The rows below give T cell receptor beta chains drawn from one sample of a study of cytomegalovirus exposure and HLA in healthy donors. Profiling relied on immunoSEQ multiplex PCR, and the TCRdb table lists in-frame clones only, not all of them. Here the sample spans 98,000 or so clones, 70% to 90% being singletons. The sample was PBMCs. The receptor source for this set is a woman between 18 and 29 years old in good health and CMV-seronegative. Both conserved end residues are part of each CDR3. The order of the fields is clone size, V gene, J gene, D gene, CDR3 protein, CDR3 DNA. A D gene is named only where the DNA matches it firmly. Clone size, where shown, is once, few, many, or a class for clones that have expanded.

size: -; V: TRBV6-5; J: TRBJ2-7; D: -; CDR3: CASSNRGGYEQYF; DNA: TGTGCCAGCAGTAACAGGGGGGGCTACGAGCAGTACTTC
size: few; V: TRBV19; J: TRBJ1-1; D: TRBD1; CDR3: CASITGQGGSTEAFF; DNA: TGTGCCAGTATCACCGGACAGGGTGGGAGCACTGAAGCTTTCTTT
size: few; V: TRBV6-4; J: TRBJ2-1; D: TRBD2; CDR3: CASSDSIGGAGEQFF; DNA: TGTGCCAGCAGTGACTCGATCGGGGGGGCCGGTGAGCAGTTCTTC
size: once; V: TRBV2; J: TRBJ1-4; D: TRBD1; CDR3: CASSPGQNGEKLFF; DNA: TGTGCCAGCAGTCCGGGACAGAACGGGGAAAAACTGTTTTTT
size: -; V: TRBV7-2; J: TRBJ2-7; D: -; CDR3: CASSHGTGTYEQYF; DNA: TGTGCCAGCAGCCATGGGACTGGAACCTACGAGCAGTACTTC
size: once; V: TRBV11-1; J: TRBJ2-2; D: -; CDR3: CASSLVTGYTGELFF; DNA: TGTGCCAGCAGCTTAGTTACCGGGTACACCGGGGAGCTGTTTTTT
size: -; V: TRBV27; J: TRBJ2-7; D: TRBD1; CDR3: CASSPRGGTYEQYF; DNA: TGTGCCAGCAGTCCTAGAGGGGGCACCTACGAGCAGTACTTC
size: -; V: TRBV19; J: TRBJ2-7; D: -; CDR3: CASSALTGEQYF; DNA: TGTGCCAGTAGTGCCCTGACAGGCGAGCAGTACTTC
size: -; V: TRBV5-1; J: TRBJ2-1; D: TRBD1; CDR3: CASSYRDRAMDEQFF; DNA: TGCGCCAGCAGCTACCGGGACAGGGCTATGGATGAGCAGTTCTTC
size: -; V: TRBV27; J: TRBJ2-1; D: -; CDR3: CASSFRGVGNEQFF; DNA: TGTGCCAGCAGTTTTAGGGGCGTTGGCAATGAGCAGTTCTTC
size: -; V: TRBV13; J: TRBJ1-4; D: TRBD1; CDR3: CASSPDRGEEKLFF; DNA: TGTGCCAGCAGCCCTGACAGGGGGGAGGAAAAACTGTTTTTT
size: -; V: TRBV2; J: TRBJ2-2; D: TRBD1; CDR3: CASTDRVANTGELFF; DNA: TGTGCCAGTACCGACAGGGTGGCGAACACCGGGGAGCTGTTTTTT
size: -; V: TRBV9; J: TRBJ1-5; D: TRBD1; CDR3: CASSAGQGDQPQHF; DNA: TGTGCCAGCAGCGCCGGACAGGGGGATCAGCCCCAGCATTTT
size: -; V: TRBV6-1; J: TRBJ2-5; D: -; CDR3: CASSEGPYYF; DNA: TGTGCCAGCAGTGAAGGGCCTTACTACTTC
size: -; V: TRBV5-5; J: TRBJ1-5; D: -; CDR3: CASSLARTDQPQHF; DNA: TGTGCCAGCAGCTTGGCCAGAACCGATCAGCCCCAGCATTTT
size: -; V: TRBV28; J: TRBJ2-5; D: -; CDR3: CASQTVETQYF; DNA: TGTGCCAGCCAAACGGTGGAGACCCAGTACTTC
size: -; V: TRBV5-1; J: TRBJ1-2; D: TRBD1; CDR3: CATSIDRDSAFYGYTF; DNA: TGCGCCACCTCGATCGACCGGGACAGTGCTTTCTATGGCTACACCTTC